This T cell receptor beta chain derives from a study of T cells in Graves' hyperthyroidism and ophthalmopathy. Study-level results: From stable hyperthyroidism, ophthalmopathy was set apart by a 13 V-J model.

Amplification of TCR beta CDR3 regions used RNA as the template. A first-round RT-PCR of the TCR CDR3 used the HTBI primer set. TCRdb re-derived calls from the multiplex PCR reads in MiXCR, one entry per CDR3 protein. Of 300,000 to 400,000 distinct CDR3 sequences listed, roughly 15% are singletons. This clonotype was counted many times. The antigen is undetermined. Ophthalmopathy cases met thresholds of Clinical Activity Score at least 3, NOSPECS grade at least 4 and duration under 3 months. The sequence came from a woman between 25 and 40 years old with Graves' ophthalmopathy. Sequenced material: blood.

This CDR3 is CASSPRGGVKTQYF. CDR3 bases: TGTGCCAGCAGCCCTCGAGGGGGCGTGAAGACCCAGTACTTC. V usage is TRBV5-8 and J usage is TRBJ2-5; 7 bases are a match to TRBD1. This CDR3 is built from 14 residues. V lost 4 bases, J lost 6 bases, and 9 bases stayed unmatched. Germline V CDR1 and CDR2: SGHTS, YDEGEE.